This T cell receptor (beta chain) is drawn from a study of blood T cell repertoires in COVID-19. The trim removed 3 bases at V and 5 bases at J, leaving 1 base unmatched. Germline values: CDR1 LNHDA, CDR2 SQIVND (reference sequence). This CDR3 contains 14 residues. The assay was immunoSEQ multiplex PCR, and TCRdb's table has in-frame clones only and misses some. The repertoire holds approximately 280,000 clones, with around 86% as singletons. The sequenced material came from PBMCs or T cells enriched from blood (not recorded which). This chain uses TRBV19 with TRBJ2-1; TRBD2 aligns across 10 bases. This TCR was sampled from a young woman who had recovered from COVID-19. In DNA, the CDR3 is TGTGCCAGTAGTATGGGACTAGCGAACAATGAGCAGTTCTTC. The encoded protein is CASSMGLANNEQFF. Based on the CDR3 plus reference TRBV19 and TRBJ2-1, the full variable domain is DGGITQSPKYLFRKEGQNVTLSCEQNLNHDAMYWYRQDPGQGLRLIYYSQIVNDFQKGDIAEGYSVSREKKESFPLTVTSAQKNPTAFYLCASSMGLANNEQFFGPGTRLTVL.